The source of this TCR beta chain is a study of blood T cell repertoires in COVID-19. This CDR3 region has 16 residues. Germline V lookup: CDR1 LGHDT, CDR2 YNNKEL (reference sequence). The trim removed 2 bases at V and 5 bases at J, leaving 5 bases unmatched. As originally analysed: Researchers report that nucleated cell counts were estimated from reference gene primer amplification. Repertoires were generated with immunoSEQ multiplex PCR, while TCRdb's copy carries only in-frame clones and drops some. V, J and clone size are taken as reported in that table, and D and trimming were inferred from the DNA itself. The sample has some 460,000 clones; around 89% are singletons.

The sample consisted of peripheral blood. The chain combines TRBV3-1 (or the pseudogene TRBV3-2) with TRBJ2-5; TRBD2 agrees at 13 bases. This TCR was sampled from a woman in her 30s with acute or convalescent COVID-19. The CDR3 region is CASSQTSGGAGETQYF. In nucleotides, the CDR3 is TGTGCCAGCAGCCAAACTAGCGGGGGGGCAGGGGAGACCCAGTACTTC.